What follows are 30 T cell receptor beta chains derived from one specimen sequenced in a study of shared clonotypes between healthy human individuals. The method was immunoSEQ multiplex PCR; TCRdb's version includes in-frame clones alone and lacks a portion of them. Of 110,000 or so clones listed, around 68% are singletons. Sequencing used memory CD8+ T cells sorted from blood. The sample's subset: CD45RO+ cells pooled with CCR7-negative TemRA cells. The receptors stem from a woman aged 30 to 39 in good health.

The table lists this clone with many counts. The rearrangement uses TRBV29-1 and TRBJ2-1; 11 bases are shared with TRBD2. The CDR3 is made up of 12 amino acids. From germline, CDR1 is SQVTM and CDR2 ANQGSEA. Trimming took 7 bases from V and 7 from J; bases not matched to a gene: 3. The CDR3 region has the DNA TGCAGCGCTGGGACTAGCGGTAATGAGCAGTTCTTC. Translated: CSAGTSGNEQFF.

As concerns this clone: Other DNA sequences in this specimen translate into the identical CDR3. CDR3 sequence: CASSLAVNEQYF. For the CDR3, the DNA is TGTGCCAGCAGCTTAGCCGTAAACGAGCAGTACTTC. V is TRBV7-9 and J is TRBJ2-7; D ambiguous. This CDR3 has 12 amino acids. The germline V and J ends were trimmed by 0 bases and 5 bases, with 5 bases remaining between them. CDR1 is SEHNR and CDR2 is FQNEAQ in the germline V gene (reference sequence).

This clone was seen a single time. The CDR3: CASALYSNQPQHF. The CDR3 bases are TGTGCCAGCGCCCTTTATAGCAATCAGCCCCAGCATTTT. This rearrangement joins TRBV27 to TRBJ1-5; D not certain. The CDR3 totals 13 residues. Germline lookup yields CDR1 MNHEY and CDR2 SMNVEV (reference sequence). Trimming left V 8 bases short and J 0 bases short, with 8 bases between.

This CDR3 is CAISESSSGRAYNEQFF. CDR3 nucleotides: TGTGCCATCAGTGAGTCCTCGAGCGGGAGGGCCTACAATGAGCAGTTCTTC. The V call is TRBV10-3, the J call TRBJ2-1, with 10 bases aligning to TRBD2. Trimming removed 0 bases from V and 2 bases from J; junction bases left unmatched: 4. Germline V gives CDR1 ENHRY, CDR2 SYGVKD. This CDR3 has 17 amino acids.

The genes are TRBV19 and TRBJ1-5, with TRBD1 as a possible D gene (5 bases). Germline V gene sequence: CDR1 LNHDA, CDR2 SQIVND (reference sequence). The CDR3 sequence is 15 residues long. Trimming pared 1 base from V and 0 bases from J, leaving 7 bases between. CDR3 DNA sequence: TGTGCCAGTAGTATAGGCAGGGCTAGCAATCAGCCCCAGCATTTT. Its protein product is CASSIGRASNQPQHF.

The chain is built from TRBV5-1 and TRBJ1-2; tentative D call: TRBD1 (5 bases). CDR1 is SGHRS, CDR2 YFSETQ, per germline. The CDR3 is 13 amino acids. V gave up 1 base and J gave up 4 bases, with 8 bases separating them. This chain's CDR3 is CASSLTGFYGYTF. The DNA of the CDR3 is TGCGCCAGCAGCTTGACAGGTTTCTATGGCTACACCTTC.

This clone showed up just a few times. The V and J genes are TRBV10-2 and TRBJ2-6; tentatively, D is TRBD1 or TRBD2 (5 bases each). The germline CDR1 and CDR2 sequences are WSHSY and SAAADI. V was trimmed by 4 bases and J by 0 bases, leaving 16 bases between them. CDR3 length: 18 residues. CDR3 residues: CASSGPGPNYSGANVLTF. The CDR3 bases are TGCGCCAGCAGTGGGCCGGGACCGAACTACTCTGGGGCCAACGTCCTGACTTTC.

This clone was counted between two and nine times. V gene TRBV6-4 combines with J gene TRBJ2-1, with TRBD2 matching over 7 bases. Germline V CDR1 and CDR2: MRHNA, SNTAGT. J was trimmed by 0 bases and V by 4 bases; bases with no gene match: 3. This CDR3 region has 15 residues. CDR3 protein: CASSASGDSYNEQFF. As DNA, the CDR3 is TGTGCCAGCAGTGCCAGCGGGGACTCCTACAATGAGCAGTTCTTC.

The chain uses TRBV7-8 and TRBJ2-1; 13 positions agree with TRBD2. V gave up 2 bases and J gave up 8 bases; unmatched junction bases: 15. Germline loops: CDR1 SGHVS, CDR2 FQNEAQ. This CDR3 comprises 19 residues. CDR3 residues: CASSLLGLAGVTGLDEQFF. The CDR3 DNA reads TGTGCCAGCAGCTTATTAGGACTAGCGGGAGTCACGGGGTTAGATGAGCAGTTCTTC.

The chain couples TRBV5-4 to TRBJ1-2; a weak D match, TRBD1 (6 bases). The V gene lost 2 bases and the J gene lost 0 bases, with 11 bases spanning the gap. This CDR3 contains 15 residues. The V gene's germline CDR1 is SGHNT and CDR2 YYREEE (reference sequence). The CDR3: CASSLGQMTNYGYTF. The CDR3 DNA reads TGTGCCAGCAGCTTAGGACAGATGACTAACTATGGCTACACCTTC.

This chain links TRBV5-8 with TRBJ2-7; a weak D match, TRBD2 (5 bases). Deletions cut 4 bases from V and 4 bases from J, with 18 bases between. The CDR3 has 15 residues. The V gene's germline CDR1 is SGHTS and CDR2 YDEGEE. Here the CDR3 DNA reads TGTGCCAGCAGCGCGCACCCCAACCGAGGGTACGAGCAGTACTTC. Its protein product is CASSAHPNRGYEQYF.

This clone was observed a few times. This sequence joins TRBV2 and TRBJ2-3; no reliable D call. Germline assignment: CDR1 SNHLY and CDR2 FYNNEI. Trimming took off 7 bases at V and 2 bases at J, with 16 bases between the two ends. This CDR3 comprises 15 residues. CDR3 sequence reads: CASNEENFITDTQYF. DNA for the CDR3: TGTGCCAGCAACGAGGAAAACTTCATCACAGATACGCAGTATTTT.

This chain uses TRBV29-1 with TRBJ2-1, with a weak D call TRBD1 (5 bases). CDR3 length: 15 residues. CDR1 is SQVTM, CDR2 ANQGSEA, per germline. The V end was cut by 3 bases, the J end by 6 bases, with 18 bases between. The CDR3 is CSVEGPPKGSNEQFF. The CDR3 nucleotides are TGCAGCGTTGAGGGGCCCCCCAAGGGCAGCAATGAGCAGTTCTTC.

The chain uses TRBV10-2 and TRBJ1-5; D gene unclear. The CDR3 spans 17 residues. V lost 2 bases, J lost 4 bases, and 18 bases lay in between. The V gene's germline CDR1 is WSHSY and CDR2 SAAADI. The CDR3 DNA sequence: TGCGCCAGCAGTGAGGGTTCCCCAGGTGTTCGAAATCAGCCCCAGCATTTT. Translated, it gives CASSEGSPGVRNQPQHF.

The chain employs TRBV25-1 and TRBJ2-5, with 12 bases that match TRBD2. The J call is doubtful: the DNA matches TRBJ2-7 better. In germline, CDR1 is MGHDK, CDR2 SYGVNS. This CDR3 has 18 residues. DNA of the CDR3: TGTGCCAGCAGTGAATTAGCGGGTAGGACTAGCGGGAAGGGCGAGCAGTACTTC. It is translated as CASSELAGRTSGKGEQYF.

The V and J genes are TRBV1 and TRBJ1-6; TRBD1, the table's D call, lacks a check against the DNA. TRBV1 is a pseudogene segment. The CDR3 contains 15 residues. In DNA form, the CDR3 reads TGCACCAGCAGCTTAAGGGGTGGTGGAACTTCACCCCTCCACTTT. Translating gives CTSSLRGGGTSPLHF.

The chain uses TRBV15 and TRBJ2-7; 7 nucleotides agree with TRBD2. CDR1 is LNHNV, CDR2 YYDKDF, per germline (reference sequence). This CDR3 has 13 amino acids. Trimming removed 4 bases from V and 7 bases from J; junction bases left unmatched: 7. The chain's CDR3 is CATSKTPRGEQYF. The CDR3 DNA is TGTGCCACCAGCAAGACCCCGCGGGGGGAGCAGTACTTC.

The chain recombines TRBV28 with TRBJ2-7; tentatively, D is TRBD1 (5 bases). CDR3 length equals 14 residues. V was pared by 6 bases and J by 2 bases, with 14 bases between. CDR1 and CDR2 (germline): MDHEN, SYDVKM. The CDR3 DNA reads TGTGCCAGCAGGTATCAGGGTAGGGCCTACGAGCAGTACTTC. Translated: CASRYQGRAYEQYF.

V is TRBV28 and J is TRBJ1-3; perhaps TRBD1 as D (5 bases). In germline, CDR1 is MDHEN, CDR2 SYDVKM. The CDR3 sequence is 15 residues long. The V end was cut by 6 bases, the J end by 3 bases, with 15 bases between. The CDR3 DNA follows: TGTGCCAGCAGCCTTGGACATCGGATTGGAAACACCATATATTTT. This codes for CASSLGHRIGNTIYF.

The chain employs TRBV6-6 and TRBJ2-1, with D possibly TRBD2 on 5 matching bases. The V gene's germline CDR1 is MNHNY and CDR2 SVGAGI (reference sequence). Trimming stripped 2 bases from V and 10 bases from J, with 9 bases between. The CDR3 has 12 amino acids. The CDR3 region is CASSYGSGEQFF. CDR3 coding DNA: TGTGCCAGCAGTTACGGGAGCGGAGAGCAGTTCTTC.

The chain couples TRBV7-9 to TRBJ2-6; perhaps TRBD2 as D (5 bases). The CDR3 is 17 residues long. Trimming cost V 1 base and J 0 bases, with 10 bases left between them. CDR1 is SEHNR, CDR2 FQNEAQ, per germline (reference sequence). This CDR3 reads CASSLGWGASGANVLTF. In DNA form, the CDR3 reads TGTGCCAGCAGCTTAGGATGGGGAGCCTCTGGGGCCAACGTCCTGACTTTC.

The V call is TRBV15, the J call TRBJ2-7, with 9 bases aligning to TRBD2. The CDR3 extends over 18 amino acids. Germline V gene lookup returns CDR1 LNHNV and CDR2 YYDKDF (reference sequence). J lost 5 bases, V lost 5 bases, and 19 bases had no gene match. The CDR3, as DNA: TGTGCCACCAGCGTCCCGGGGGCGGGAGGGCCTCCCACCCACGAGCAGTACTTC. Translating it yields CATSVPGAGGPPTHEQYF.

J is TRBJ2-1 and V is TRBV25-1; 7 nucleotides line up with TRBD1. V lost 4 bases to trimming and J lost 5 bases; unmatched junction nucleotides: 2. Germline CDR1 is MGHDK and CDR2 is SYGVNS. The CDR3 consists of 13 residues. The CDR3 protein is CASSGTGDNEQFF. In DNA form, the CDR3 reads TGTGCCAGCAGTGGAACAGGGGACAATGAGCAGTTCTTC.

The chain recombines TRBV19 with TRBJ2-2; D not resolved. Per germline, CDR1 LNHDA and CDR2 SQIVND (reference sequence). The CDR3 spans 13 residues. V lost 3 bases to trimming and J lost 0 bases, with 2 bases between them. The CDR3 loop reads CASSMANTGELFF. CDR3 DNA sequence: TGTGCCAGTAGTATGGCGAACACCGGGGAGCTGTTTTTT. Using reference TRBV19 and TRBJ2-2 for the parts outside the CDR3, the full variable domain is DGGITQSPKYLFRKEGQNVTLSCEQNLNHDAMYWYRQDPGQGLRLIYYSQIVNDFQKGDIAEGYSVSREKKESFPLTVTSAQKNPTAFYLCASSMANTGELFFGEGSRLTVL.

The count of this clone is one. The V gene is TRBV5-5, the J gene TRBJ2-5; maybe TRBD2 (6 bases). The CDR3 runs 16 residues. The germline gives CDR1 SGHKS, CDR2 YYEKEE (reference sequence). V shed 2 bases and J shed 5 bases, with 19 bases lying between them. CDR3 in DNA: TGTGCCAGCAGCTTCTCCGGACGGGACTGGGGGGAGACCCAGTACTTC. It encodes CASSFSGRDWGETQYF.

This sequence joins TRBV25-1 and TRBJ1-4; a weak D match, TRBD1 (5 bases). The CDR3 totals 13 residues. The V gene lost 11 bases and the J gene lost 2 bases, with 12 bases spanning the gap. The V gene's germline CDR1 is MGHDK and CDR2 SYGVNS. The CDR3 is CAAEGSTNEKLFF. The CDR3 nucleotides are TGTGCCGCGGAGGGGAGCACTAATGAAAAACTGTTTTTT.

V usage is TRBV5-1 and J usage is TRBJ2-3, with 8 nucleotides matching TRBD2. With 2 bases clipped from V and 0 bases from J, the junction kept 5 bases outside the gene matches. This CDR3 has 16 amino acids. Germline assignment: CDR1 SGHRS and CDR2 YFSETQ. CDR3 residues: CASSFYSSGSTDTQYF. The DNA of the CDR3 is TGCGCCAGCAGCTTTTATTCTAGCGGGAGCACAGATACGCAGTATTTT. Full variable domain (outside the CDR3, taken from reference TRBV5-1 and TRBJ2-3): KAGVTQTPRYLIKTRGQQVTLSCSPISGHRSVSWYQQTPGQGLQFLFEYFSETQRNKGNFPGRFSGRQFSNSRSEMNVSTLELGDSALYLCASSFYSSGSTDTQYFGPGTRLTVL.

The genes are TRBV27 and TRBJ1-1; D gene ambiguous. This CDR3 has 10 amino acids. In germline, CDR1 is MNHEY, CDR2 SMNVEV (reference sequence). The V end was cut by 3 bases, the J end by 5 bases, with 1 base between. The CDR3 sequence: CASSLTEAFF. Written as DNA, the CDR3 is TGTGCCAGCAGTTTGACTGAAGCTTTCTTT.

The CDR3 DNA is TGTGCCAGCACTGACAGGGGATCCACTGGGGCCGGGGAGCTGTTTTTT. Translated: CASTDRGSTGAGELFF. V usage is TRBV21-1 and J usage is TRBJ2-2; the table's D gene call, TRBD1, was not cross checked with the DNA. TRBV21-1 is a listed pseudogene. The CDR3 totals 16 residues.

The CDR3 here is CASSVTSGRSRGELFF. CDR3 bases: TGTGCCAGCAGTGTGACTAGCGGGAGGTCGCGCGGGGAGCTGTTTTTT. The rearrangement links TRBV28 to TRBJ2-2, with 13 nucleotides matching TRBD2. CDR1 MDHEN and CDR2 SYDVKM come from the germline V gene. The CDR3 is 16 amino acids. After removal of 5 bases from V and 7 bases from J, the junction contained 7 bases not matched to a gene.